The present TCR beta chain was sequenced within a study of molecular identifiers for immune sequencing clone quantification. Findings and limits, study-wide: Identical TCR molecules can share a barcode, and this sharing could underestimate highly expanded clone sizes. The study found clones above 20 RNA copies held over 98% of effector molecules and under 1% in naive cells.

The germline CDR1 and CDR2 sequences are SGHRS and YFSETQ. Trimming removed 1 base from V and 4 bases from J, with 15 bases in between. This CDR3 region has 15 residues. Details on this clonotype: Its antigen is not known.

Both previously described methods and listed TCR primers were employed to make bulk TCR libraries. Via MiXCR, TCRdb re-called the PCR reads, giving one row per CDR3 protein. The table has approximately 550,000 distinct CDR3 sequences, about a fifth seen once. This clonotype was obtained from a human donor in good health. Some libraries in this study had Jurkat cell RNA spiked in. The specimen was naive CD8+ T cells from blood, with Jurkat cell RNA spiked in. Noted subset: FACS-sorted CD8+CD4-CCR7+CD45RA+ naive T cells. The chain is built from TRBV5-1 and TRBJ2-7; D is perhaps TRBD2 (5 bases). This chain's CDR3 is CASSLWEGGSYEQYF. The CDR3 DNA is TGCGCCAGCAGCTTGTGGGAAGGTGGGAGTTACGAGCAGTACTTC.